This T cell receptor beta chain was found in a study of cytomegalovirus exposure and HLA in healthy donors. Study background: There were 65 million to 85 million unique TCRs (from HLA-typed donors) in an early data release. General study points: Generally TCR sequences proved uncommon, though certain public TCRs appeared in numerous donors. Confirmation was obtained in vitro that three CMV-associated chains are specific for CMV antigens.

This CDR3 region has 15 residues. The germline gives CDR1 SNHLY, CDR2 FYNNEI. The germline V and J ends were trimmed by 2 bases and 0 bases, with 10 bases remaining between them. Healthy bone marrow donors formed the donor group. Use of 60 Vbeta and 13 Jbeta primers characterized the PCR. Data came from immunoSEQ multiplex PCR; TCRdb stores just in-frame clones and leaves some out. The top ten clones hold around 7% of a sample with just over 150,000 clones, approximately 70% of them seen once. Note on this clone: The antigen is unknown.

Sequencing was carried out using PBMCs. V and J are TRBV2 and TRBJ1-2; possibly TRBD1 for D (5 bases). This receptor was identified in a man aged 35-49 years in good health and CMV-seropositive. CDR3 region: CASSESGTANYGYTF. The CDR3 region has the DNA TGTGCCAGCAGTGAATCGGGGACTGCTAACTATGGCTACACCTTC. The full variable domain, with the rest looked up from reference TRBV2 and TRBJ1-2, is EPEVTQTPSHQVTQMGQEVILRCVPISNHLYFYWYRQILGQKVEFLVSFYNNEISEKSEIFDDQFSVERPDGSNFTLKIRSTKLEDSAMYFCASSESGTANYGYTFGSGTRLTVV.